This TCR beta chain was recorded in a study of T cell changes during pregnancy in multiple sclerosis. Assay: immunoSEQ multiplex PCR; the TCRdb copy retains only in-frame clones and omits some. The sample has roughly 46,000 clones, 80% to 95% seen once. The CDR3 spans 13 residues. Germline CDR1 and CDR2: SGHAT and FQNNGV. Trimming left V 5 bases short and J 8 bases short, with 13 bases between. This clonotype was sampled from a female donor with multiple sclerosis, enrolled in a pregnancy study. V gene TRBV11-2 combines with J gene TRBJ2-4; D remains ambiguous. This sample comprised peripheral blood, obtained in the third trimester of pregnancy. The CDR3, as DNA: TGTGCCAGCAGCCCCAAAATCTCGGACATTCAGTACTTC. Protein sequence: CASSPKISDIQYF.